The rows below give T cell receptor beta chains drawn from one sample of a study of shared clonotypes between healthy human individuals. Profiling relied on immunoSEQ multiplex PCR, and the TCRdb table lists in-frame clones only, not all of them. The sample has about 2.1 million clones, 90% to 95% seen once; the top ten hold approximately 1.6%. The sample was naive CD8+ T cells from PBMCs. These receptors were obtained from a young man in good health. Some clones in this sample may be carry-over from other donors' samples. Each CDR3 is given with its conserved first and last residue. D genes are given only for firm matches. Expanded clones get a size class; other rows say once, few or many, or leave the size out.

abundance,v_gene,j_gene,d_gene,CDR3nt,CDR3aa
once,TRBV14,TRBJ2-6,NA,TGTGCCAGCAGCGTTGGTTCCGGGGCCAACGTCCTGACTTTC,CASSVGSGANVLTF
NA,TRBV19,TRBJ2-2,NA,TGTGCCAGTAGTATTTACAAGGGAACCGGGGAGCTGTTTTTT,CASSIYKGTGELFF
NA,TRBV14,TRBJ2-7,NA,TGTGCCAGCAGCCAAGGGGTCTACGAGCAGTACTTC,CASSQGVYEQYF
NA,TRBV7-2,TRBJ2-3,NA,TGTGCCAGCAGCTTAGGGAGATATAGCACAGATACGCAGTATTTT,CASSLGRYSTDTQYF
NA,TRBV7-9,TRBJ2-1,TRBD2,TGTGCCAGCAGCTTGACTAGCGGGAGTCCCTACAATGAGCAGTTCTTC,CASSLTSGSPYNEQFF
once,TRBV6-5,TRBJ2-7,NA,TGTGCCAGCGGGGGTGGCGAGCAGTACTTC,CASGGGEQYF
NA,TRBV7-8,TRBJ1-1,TRBD1,TGTGCCAGCAGCTTACTCTCCCCGAGACAGGGGGAAGGAGTGAACACTGAAGCTTTCTTT,CASSLLSPRQGEGVNTEAFF
NA,TRBV7-9,TRBJ2-1,NA,TGTGCCAGCAGCTTATCAAATGGCAATGAGCAGTTCTTC,CASSLSNGNEQFF
NA,TRBV11-2,TRBJ2-7,NA,TGTGCCAGCAGCTTAGTTGAGCAGTACTTC,CASSLVEQYF
NA,TRBV7-9,TRBJ2-1,NA,TGTGCCAGCAGCTTAGAGGCCCTTTACAATGAGCAGTTCTTC,CASSLEALYNEQFF
NA,TRBV7-9,TRBJ2-7,NA,TGTGCCAGCAGTTACAGTCTAGGACCCACCAACGAGCAGTACTTC,CASSYSLGPTNEQYF
NA,TRBV12-5,TRBJ2-7,TRBD2,TGTGCTAGTGGTTTCCCGGGACTAGCTGCCCCGGGCGAGCAGTACTTC,CASGFPGLAAPGEQYF